Listed here are 26 T cell receptor beta chains from one sample, sequenced in a study of control samples from healthy donors and cancer patients. Sequencing was performed with immunoSEQ multiplex PCR; in TCRdb, only in-frame clones are kept and a portion is missing. The sample has 190,000 or so clones; 90% to 95% are singletons. Source material: blood. The receptors derive from a man aged 18 to 29 in good health.

This chain connects TRBV10-3 to TRBJ2-1; 9 bases align to TRBD2. Germline CDR1 reads ENHRY; CDR2 reads SYGVKD. V lost 9 bases to trimming and J lost 2 bases; unmatched junction nucleotides: 11. The CDR3 runs to 16 residues. In DNA form, the CDR3 reads TGTGCCATTGCGCCGGGACTAGCCTCCCCCTACAATGAGCAGTTCTTC. Its protein is CAIAPGLASPYNEQFF.

This chain joins TRBV3-1 (or the pseudogene TRBV3-2) and TRBJ2-3; a possible D gene is TRBD1 (5 bases). The length of the CDR3 is 15 residues. Deletions cut 0 bases from V and 2 bases from J, with 9 bases between. The germline V gene has CDR1 LGHDT and CDR2 YNNKEL (reference sequence). The CDR3 here is CASSQDLRDTDTQYF. DNA for the CDR3: TGTGCCAGCAGCCAAGACCTCAGGGACACAGATACGCAGTATTTT.

This chain links TRBV20-1 with TRBJ2-4; the D gene is possibly TRBD2 (6 bases). The germline V and J ends were trimmed by 3 bases and 1 base, with 13 bases remaining between them. The CDR3 consists of 15 residues. Germline values: CDR1 DFQATT, CDR2 SNEGSKA (reference sequence). The CDR3 nucleotides read TGCAGTGCTAGTGGAGGGGTGGAGGCCAAAAACATTCAGTACTTC. This sequence encodes CSASGGVEAKNIQYF.

The chain employs TRBV24-1 and TRBJ2-1, with 8 nucleotides matching TRBD2. The trim removed 7 bases at V and 4 bases at J, leaving 5 bases unmatched. Germline V CDR1 and CDR2: KGHDR, SFDVKD. The CDR3 spans 14 residues. Here the CDR3 reads CATSQAGAYNEQFF. The DNA of the CDR3 is TGTGCCACCAGCCAAGCGGGGGCATACAATGAGCAGTTCTTC.

V usage is TRBV2 and J usage is TRBJ1-6, with D unresolved. This CDR3 is 13 amino acids long. With 3 bases removed from V and 8 bases from J, the gap between germline ends came to 8 bases. Germline V gives CDR1 SNHLY, CDR2 FYNNEI. CDR3 bases: TGTGCCAGCAGTGAGTGGGCTTATTCACCCCTCCACTTT. This encodes CASSEWAYSPLHF. Full variable domain (rest looked up from reference TRBV2 and TRBJ1-6): EPEVTQTPSHQVTQMGQEVILRCVPISNHLYFYWYRQILGQKVEFLVSFYNNEISEKSEIFDDQFSVERPDGSNFTLKIRSTKLEDSAMYFCASSEWAYSPLHFGNGTRLTVT.

The gene calls are TRBV30 and TRBJ1-6; 7 nucleotides agree with TRBD1. This CDR3 comprises 15 residues. Trimming took 4 bases from V and 6 from J; bases not matched to a gene: 9. The germline V gene encodes CDR1 GTSNPN and CDR2 SVGIG (reference sequence). The CDR3: CAWTPDRVGNSPLHF. Written as DNA, the CDR3 is TGTGCCTGGACCCCCGACAGGGTCGGTAATTCACCCCTCCACTTT.

The chain uses TRBV12-3 or TRBV12-4 and TRBJ1-6; D not certain. The CDR3 is 13 amino acids. Trimming removed 8 bases at V and 7 bases at J, with 12 bases between. CDR3 nucleotide sequence: TGTGCCAGCCGTCGGTCGGGGAATTCACCCCTCCACTTT. Its protein product is CASRRSGNSPLHF.

The V gene is TRBV27, the J gene TRBJ1-5; D is ambiguous. This CDR3 is built from 13 residues. CDR1 MNHEY and CDR2 SMNVEV come from the germline V gene (reference sequence). V lost 2 bases, J lost 6 bases, and 8 bases lay in between. CDR3 in amino acids: CASSLNPSQPQHF. The CDR3 coding sequence is TGTGCCAGCAGTTTAAACCCATCTCAGCCCCAGCATTTT.

This clone has more than one count but fewer than ten. The CDR3 DNA follows: TGTGCCAGTAGTAGAAGCAATCAGCCCCAGCATTTT. Amino acid sequence: CASSRSNQPQHF. The V and J genes are TRBV19 and TRBJ1-5; D unclear. Trimming removed 4 bases at V and 1 base at J, with 2 bases between. Germline values: CDR1 LNHDA, CDR2 SQIVND (reference sequence). The CDR3 contains 12 residues.

V and J are TRBV27 and TRBJ2-7; 13 bases fit TRBD2. Trimming cost V 3 bases and J 2 bases; bases outside gene matches: 7. Germline CDR1 reads MNHEY; CDR2 reads SMNVEV (reference sequence). This CDR3 is built from 17 residues. In DNA form, the CDR3 reads TGTGCCAGCAGTTTGACTAGCGGGGGGATACCGGCCTACGAGCAGTACTTC. This translates into CASSLTSGGIPAYEQYF.

The rearrangement uses TRBV9 and TRBJ2-6; 8 bases are shared with TRBD1. The CDR3 runs 17 residues. Trimming at V came to 4 bases and at J to 0 bases, leaving 6 bases not matched to a gene. CDR1 and CDR2 from the germline V gene are SGDLS and YYNGEE. The CDR3 is CASSPRDRLSGANVLTF. Here the CDR3 DNA reads TGTGCCAGCAGCCCTAGGGACAGGCTCTCTGGGGCCAACGTCCTGACTTTC.

The V and J genes are TRBV2 and TRBJ1-2; tentatively, D is TRBD1 (5 bases). V lost 8 bases, J lost 0 bases, and 13 bases lay in between. Germline CDR1 reads SNHLY; CDR2 reads FYNNEI. This CDR3 region has 14 residues. The CDR3, as DNA: TGTGCCAGCGGGTTGGGGCCTGCTAACTATGGCTACACCTTC. This sequence encodes CASGLGPANYGYTF.

V gene TRBV15 combines with J gene TRBJ1-4, with D unresolved. Germline-derived CDR1 and CDR2 are LNHNV and YYDKDF (reference sequence). CDR3 size: 14 residues. Trimming left V 1 base short and J 0 bases short, with 3 bases between. The CDR3 nucleotides read TGTGCCACCAGCAGAGGAGCAACTAATGAAAAACTGTTTTTT. Translating it yields CATSRGATNEKLFF.

The V and J genes are TRBV28 and TRBJ2-5; a weak D match, TRBD2 (5 bases). CDR1 MDHEN and CDR2 SYDVKM come from the germline V gene. The germline V and J ends were trimmed by 0 bases and 3 bases, with 11 bases remaining between them. The CDR3 has 15 amino acids. This CDR3 reads CASSLWASGKETQYF. The CDR3 nucleotides are TGTGCCAGCAGTTTATGGGCCAGCGGCAAAGAGACCCAGTACTTC.

The chain uses TRBV29-1 and TRBJ2-1; D is undetermined. The CDR3 is 11 amino acids. V lost 0 bases to trimming and J lost 8 bases, with 5 bases between them. From germline, CDR1 is SQVTM and CDR2 ANQGSEA. CDR3 DNA sequence: TGCAGCGTTGAAGATCTGGATGAGCAGTTCTTC. This codes for CSVEDLDEQFF.

This clone has a handful of counts. The chain recombines TRBV28 with TRBJ1-5, with a possible D match to TRBD1 (5 bases). V was cut by 9 bases and J by 5 bases, with 11 bases left in between. Germline values: CDR1 MDHEN, CDR2 SYDVKM. This CDR3 region has 12 residues. CDR3 region: CASTGNHQPQHF. CDR3 nucleotides: TGTGCCAGTACAGGCAATCATCAGCCCCAGCATTTT.

The chain recombines TRBV7-2 with TRBJ2-1; no definite D call. The CDR3 loop spans 13 amino acids. CDR1 SGHTA and CDR2 FQGNSA come from the germline V gene. Between the trimmed V and J ends, which lost 2 bases and 4 bases, there was a span of 6 bases. In DNA, the CDR3 is TGTGCCAGCAGCTTAAGTCGATACAATGAGCAGTTCTTC. Its protein is CASSLSRYNEQFF.

This clone was seen once. The V and J genes are TRBV19 and TRBJ1-6, with D possibly matching TRBD1 (6 bases). Trimming removed 10 bases at V and 5 bases at J, with 18 bases between. The CDR3 is made up of 15 amino acids. Germline CDR1 and CDR2: LNHDA and SQIVND (reference sequence). The CDR3 loop is CATRPATGNNSPLHF. The CDR3 DNA is TGTGCCACCCGACCCGCAACAGGGAATAATTCACCCCTCCACTTT.

The chain recombines TRBV11-2 with TRBJ1-5; D is ambiguous. Trimming pared 4 bases from V and 5 bases from J, leaving 9 bases between. CDR1 SGHAT and CDR2 FQNNGV come from the germline V gene. The CDR3 consists of 13 residues. CDR3 residues: CASSSTFDQPQHF. The CDR3 DNA follows: TGTGCCAGCAGCTCGACCTTTGATCAGCCCCAGCATTTT.

The rearrangement uses TRBV5-1 and TRBJ1-1, with a tentative D call TRBD1 (5 bases). This CDR3 contains 14 residues. Trimming stripped 4 bases from V and 1 base from J, with 11 bases between. Germline CDR1 is SGHRS and CDR2 is YFSETQ. The CDR3 loop reads CASSADGQNTEAFF. The CDR3 DNA reads as TGCGCCAGCAGCGCTGACGGACAGAACACTGAAGCTTTCTTT.

The chain joins TRBV29-1 to TRBJ1-2; D uncertain. Germline CDR1 is SQVTM and CDR2 is ANQGSEA. The CDR3 has 12 amino acids. Trimming took 4 bases from V and 5 from J, leaving 11 bases between them. CDR3 sequence (DNA): TGCAGCGTTGTGAGGGTCGAATATGGCTACACCTTC. It translates to CSVVRVEYGYTF.

The chain is built from TRBV27 and TRBJ2-1; 7 nucleotides align to TRBD2. Germline assignment: CDR1 MNHEY and CDR2 SMNVEV (reference sequence). The CDR3 is 15 amino acids. The V segment lost 4 bases and the J segment 3 bases; nucleotides outside the gene matches: 6. CDR3 DNA: TGTGCCAGCAGTTCCGTGACTAGCCTCTACAATGAGCAGTTCTTC. Translated: CASSSVTSLYNEQFF.

This sequence joins TRBV3-1 (or the pseudogene TRBV3-2) and TRBJ2-3; D unresolved. The length of the CDR3 is 13 residues. Germline loops: CDR1 LGHDT, CDR2 YNNKEL (reference sequence). V dropped 0 bases and J dropped 8 bases, with 9 bases sitting between them. CDR3 bases: TGTGCCAGCAGCCAAGATAGTGGCCCTACGCAGTATTTT. Translation gives CASSQDSGPTQYF.

The chain carries TRBV6-5 and TRBJ1-4; 7 bases match TRBD1. In germline, CDR1 is MNHEY, CDR2 SVGAGI. V shed 6 bases, J shed 2 bases, and the junction held 3 bases outside the gene matches. The CDR3 extends over 14 amino acids. CDR3 sequence: CASSPRGTNEKLFF. The CDR3 coding sequence is TGTGCCAGCAGCCCCAGGGGGACTAATGAAAAACTGTTTTTT.

The gene calls are TRBV29-1 and TRBJ1-2; TRBD1 agrees at 9 bases. The germline V gene has CDR1 SQVTM and CDR2 ANQGSEA. With V trimmed by 7 bases and J by 4 bases, 7 bases remained unmatched. This CDR3 has 13 residues. The chain's CDR3 is CSAGQGSLYGYTF. CDR3 sequence (DNA): TGCAGCGCCGGACAGGGGTCTCTCTATGGCTACACCTTC.

This chain links TRBV30 with TRBJ1-1; D gene ambiguous. The CDR3 length is 13 residues. The ends were cut back, 7 bases at V and 2 bases at J, with 14 bases in the middle. The germline gives CDR1 GTSNPN, CDR2 SVGIG (reference sequence). The CDR3 region is CASIKGGNTEAFF. CDR3 sequence (DNA): TGTGCCTCCATAAAGGGCGGAAACACTGAAGCTTTCTTT.